These 27 T cell receptor beta chains were sequenced from one sample in a study of blood T cell repertoires in COVID-19. TCRdb keeps only in-frame clones here, not all; method: immunoSEQ multiplex PCR. Here the sample spans under 200,000 clones, over 80% being singletons. Sequencing was done on a sample of peripheral blood. The receptor set was obtained from a woman aged 25 to 39 with acute or convalescent COVID-19.

This sequence joins TRBV6-2 or TRBV6-3 and TRBJ2-2; no definite D call. This CDR3 has 15 residues. V was clipped by 0 bases and J by 6 bases, with 11 bases between them. The germline V gene has CDR1 MNHEY and CDR2 SVGEGT. In DNA form, the CDR3 reads TGTGCCAGCAGTTACTCGAATTCAGTGTCCGGGGAGCTGTTTTTT. Its protein product is CASSYSNSVSGELFF.

The rearrangement joins TRBV29-1 to TRBJ1-4, with D hard to call. V was trimmed by 1 base and J by 11 bases, leaving 14 bases between them. Germline V gene data show CDR1 as SQVTM and CDR2 as ANQGSEA. The CDR3 has 13 residues. In nucleotides, the CDR3 is TGCAGCGTTGAAGGGGAGTTCAGTGAGAAACTGTTTTTT. Its protein is CSVEGEFSEKLFF.

The chain recombines TRBV19 with TRBJ2-1, with 7 bases that match TRBD1. The junction had 7 bases not matched to a gene; V was cut back by 5 bases and J by 0 bases. CDR3 length: 16 residues. Germline values: CDR1 LNHDA, CDR2 SQIVND (reference sequence). The DNA for the CDR3 is TGTGCCAGTAGTGCGACAGGGACGACCTCCTACAATGAGCAGTTCTTC. This codes for CASSATGTTSYNEQFF.

The rearrangement links TRBV28 to TRBJ1-1; D is unclear. Germline lookup yields CDR1 MDHEN and CDR2 SYDVKM. This CDR3 has 11 residues. Trimming cost V 3 bases and J 3 bases, with 2 bases left between them. The CDR3 DNA follows: TGTGCCAGCAGTTTCTACACTGAAGCTTTCTTT. Translating it yields CASSFYTEAFF.

The chain uses TRBV7-2 and TRBJ2-5; possible D gene TRBD1, 5 bases. Germline CDR1 is SGHTA and CDR2 is FQGNSA. The CDR3 is 14 residues long. With 5 bases removed from V and 9 bases from J, the gap between germline ends came to 19 bases. As DNA, the CDR3 is TGTGCCAGCAGCCCGAGGTATGGGGCTGGGTCCCAGTACTTC. Its translation is CASSPRYGAGSQYF.

CDR3 in DNA: TGTGCCAGCAGTGAGAGGCGGCATGGCTACACCTTC. This gives the protein CASSERRHGYTF. The V and J genes are TRBV6-1 and TRBJ1-2, with D unresolved. The length of the CDR3 is 12 residues. The V end was cut by 3 bases, the J end by 6 bases, with 8 bases between. Germline V gene data show CDR1 as MNHNS and CDR2 as SASEGT.

This chain links TRBV4-1 with TRBJ2-1; 12 nucleotides line up with TRBD2. J lost 8 bases, V lost 0 bases, and 20 bases had no gene match. The CDR3 totals 21 residues. Per germline, CDR1 MGHRA and CDR2 YSYEKL. The CDR3 nucleotides are TGCGCCAGCAGCCAAGATCCGGTTCAGGCGAGACTAGCGGGAGAGAACGATGAGCAGTTCTTC. This translates into CASSQDPVQARLAGENDEQFF.

This clone appeared a few times. The chain is built from TRBV7-2 and TRBJ2-3; TRBD2 aligns across 10 bases. CDR3 length: 19 residues. Germline CDR1 and CDR2: SGHTA and FQGNSA. J gave up 1 base and V 1 base, and 11 bases lay outside the gene matches. DNA for the CDR3: TGTGCCAGCAGCTTAGGTCGGGCTAGCGGGAGTAGGGGCACAGATACGCAGTATTTT. Its translation is CASSLGRASGSRGTDTQYF.

CDR3 sequence reads: CASSQGGLGNQPQHF. The CDR3 DNA is TGTGCCAGCAGCCAAGGAGGCCTGGGCAATCAGCCCCAGCATTTT. The chain combines TRBV3-1 (or the pseudogene TRBV3-2) with TRBJ1-5; D remains ambiguous. CDR1 is LGHDT, CDR2 YNNKEL, per germline (reference sequence). This CDR3 is built from 15 residues. V lost 1 base, J lost 2 bases, and 9 bases lay in between.

The count of this clone is one. The chain links TRBV6-2 or TRBV6-3 to TRBJ1-1, with D possibly being TRBD1 (5 bases). V was clipped by 4 bases and J by 5 bases, with 11 bases between them. Germline CDR1 MNHEY, CDR2 SVGEGT. This CDR3 contains 13 residues. The CDR3 bases are TGTGCCAGCAGTTGGGGCCTAACAACTGAAGCTTTCTTT. Translated, it gives CASSWGLTTEAFF.

The chain joins TRBV6-5 to TRBJ2-3, with TRBD2 matching 7 bases. The germline V gene encodes CDR1 MNHEY and CDR2 SVGAGI. V dropped 6 bases and J dropped 1; count of bases not matched to a gene: 4. The CDR3 totals 14 residues. The CDR3 sequence: CASSRLAGTDTQYF. The CDR3 nucleotides read TGTGCCAGCAGCAGACTAGCCGGCACAGATACGCAGTATTTT.

The chain couples TRBV15 to TRBJ1-5, with 7 nucleotides matching TRBD1. V lost 0 bases, J lost 6 bases, and 8 bases stayed unmatched. Germline V CDR1 and CDR2: LNHNV, YYDKDF (reference sequence). The CDR3 runs 16 residues. The CDR3 DNA follows: TGTGCCACCAGCAGAGATTCGATGGCAGGGGGTCAGCCCCAGCATTTT. This sequence encodes CATSRDSMAGGQPQHF.

This clone was observed a single time. The rearrangement links TRBV30 to TRBJ2-7, with 8 bases matching TRBD2. Trimming took 5 bases from V and 5 from J; bases not matched to a gene: 8. Per germline, CDR1 GTSNPN and CDR2 SVGIG (reference sequence). The CDR3 extends over 13 amino acids. This chain's CDR3 is CAWGRGGSDEQYF. The CDR3 region has the DNA TGTGCCTGGGGTCGGGGGGGCTCAGACGAGCAGTACTTC.

The chain links TRBV2 to TRBJ1-2; a weak D match, TRBD1 (6 bases). Germline V gene data show CDR1 as SNHLY and CDR2 as FYNNEI. With 6 bases removed from V and 8 bases from J, the gap between germline ends came to 13 bases. CDR3 length: 12 residues. The CDR3 region has the DNA TGTGCCAGCAGCCGGACAGAAGCCGGCTACACCTTC. This encodes CASSRTEAGYTF.

The chain has TRBV14 and TRBJ1-2; 7 nucleotides match TRBD1. CDR3 length equals 13 residues. J lost 8 bases, V lost 4 bases, and 7 bases had no gene match. Germline V gene lookup returns CDR1 SGHDN and CDR2 FVKESK. CDR3 DNA sequence: TGTGCCAGCAGCCGAACAGGGGCCCTCGGCTACACCTTC. This gives the protein CASSRTGALGYTF.

The chain links TRBV2 to TRBJ2-7; 8 bases are a match to TRBD1. The CDR3 spans 14 residues. V shed 6 bases, J shed 0 bases, and the junction held 4 bases outside the gene matches. Germline-derived CDR1 and CDR2 are SNHLY and FYNNEI. Here the CDR3 reads CASRADRVSYEQYF. DNA for the CDR3: TGTGCCAGCAGGGCGGACAGGGTCTCCTACGAGCAGTACTTC.

This rearrangement joins TRBV12-3 or TRBV12-4 to TRBJ2-1; D gene uncertain. The CDR3 is 12 residues long. V gave up 6 bases and J gave up 7 bases, with 10 bases separating them. The CDR3 nucleotides are TGTGCCAGCAGAATTACCCTAAATGAGCAGTTCTTC. Encoded protein: CASRITLNEQFF.

In its sample, this clone was seen many times. This chain uses TRBV11-2 with TRBJ1-6, with D possibly TRBD1 on 6 matching bases. V was cut by 5 bases and J by 13 bases, with 15 bases left in between. Germline V gene data show CDR1 as SGHAT and CDR2 as FQNNGV. There are 13 residues in the CDR3. CDR3 DNA sequence: TGTGCCAGCAGCCTGGGCAGGGGATCGCCCCTCCACTTT. Translating gives CASSLGRGSPLHF. Full variable domain (outside the CDR3, taken from reference TRBV11-2 and TRBJ1-6): EAGVAQSPRYKIIEKRQSVAFWCNPISGHATLYWYQQILGQGPKLLIQFQNNGVVDDSQLPKDRFSAERLKGVDSTLKIQPAKLEDSAVYLCASSLGRGSPLHFGNGTRLTVT.

This sequence joins TRBV25-1 and TRBJ2-3, with 7 nucleotides matching TRBD1. The length of the CDR3 is 16 residues. V shed 5 bases, J shed 7 bases, and the junction held 15 bases outside the gene matches. Germline V gives CDR1 MGHDK, CDR2 SYGVNS. The DNA for the CDR3 is TGTGCCAGCAGTCATGGACAGGATAATCTGAGATATACGCAGTATTTT. Translating gives CASSHGQDNLRYTQYF.

The rearrangement links TRBV23-1 to TRBJ1-2; D is ambiguous. TRBV23-1 is reported as an ORF; its role is uncertain. The CDR3 runs 17 residues. V was pared by 0 bases and J by 2 bases, with 16 bases between. In DNA, the CDR3 is TGCGCCAGCAGTCAATCATCTTTGGGCGAATACAACTATGGCTACACCTTC. This sequence encodes CASSQSSLGEYNYGYTF.

The chain carries TRBV11-2 and TRBJ2-1, with 10 bases fitting TRBD1. Per the germline V gene, CDR1 is SGHAT and CDR2 is FQNNGV. J lost 4 bases, V lost 5 bases, and 5 bases had no gene match. The CDR3 sequence is 15 residues long. The chain's CDR3 is CASSTRTGGYNEQFF. CDR3 coding DNA: TGTGCCAGCAGCACCAGGACAGGGGGTTACAATGAGCAGTTCTTC.

The rearrangement links TRBV23-1 to TRBJ1-5, with 8 bases aligning to TRBD1. TRBV23-1 is an ORF, and what it does is uncertain. The V and J ends lost 0 bases and 1 base, in that order; junction bases with no gene match: 20. This CDR3 region has 22 residues. CDR3 coding DNA: TGCGCCAGCAGTCAATCGGTGATCGGCGGGACAGGCCTCTTACTGAGCAATCAGCCCCAGCATTTT. It encodes CASSQSVIGGTGLLLSNQPQHF.

This chain joins TRBV10-3 and TRBJ1-1; D gene unclear. The CDR3 extends over 15 amino acids. The ends were cut back, 2 bases at V and 5 bases at J, with 15 bases in the middle. Germline V lookup: CDR1 ENHRY, CDR2 SYGVKD. Written as DNA, the CDR3 is TGTGCCATCAGTGAGGTGGGGAGTGCGGGGACTGAAGCTTTCTTT. It encodes CAISEVGSAGTEAFF.

The sample holds many counts of this clone. The chain joins TRBV7-9 to TRBJ1-1; 8 nucleotides align to TRBD1. This CDR3 contains 13 residues. Trimming cost V 7 bases and J 8 bases; bases outside gene matches: 9. Germline values: CDR1 SEHNR, CDR2 FQNEAQ (reference sequence). CDR3 in amino acids: CASKGTGELEAFF. The CDR3 DNA sequence: TGTGCCAGCAAGGGGACAGGTGAATTAGAAGCTTTCTTT.

The CDR3 DNA reads as TGCGCCAGCAGCATTAGCGGGGGGGCGAACACCGGGGAGCTGTTTTTT. It specifies CASSISGGANTGELFF. The rearrangement joins TRBV5-1 to TRBJ2-2, with TRBD2 matching 11 bases. Germline V gene data show CDR1 as SGHRS and CDR2 as YFSETQ. The CDR3 totals 16 residues. V lost 4 bases, J lost 0 bases, and 2 bases stayed unmatched.

The chain links TRBV5-5 to TRBJ2-7; 7 bases are shared with TRBD1. This CDR3 contains 14 residues. Trimming removed 4 bases from V and 0 bases from J; junction bases left unmatched: 4. Germline CDR1 reads SGHKS; CDR2 reads YYEKEE (reference sequence). The DNA for the CDR3 is TGTGCCAGCAGCGGAGACAGGGACTCCTACGAGCAGTACTTC. As protein: CASSGDRDSYEQYF.

The chain employs TRBV28 and TRBJ1-2, with TRBD1 matching over 7 bases. Germline V gene lookup returns CDR1 MDHEN and CDR2 SYDVKM. Trimming removed 6 bases from V and 8 bases from J; junction bases left unmatched: 9. This CDR3 comprises 13 residues. CDR3 DNA sequence: TGTGCCAGCAGCCCACAGGGGTACTTCGGCTACACCTTC. This encodes CASSPQGYFGYTF.